These T cell receptor beta chains were read from a single sample in a study of shared clonotypes between healthy human individuals. TCRdb keeps only in-frame clones here, not all; method: immunoSEQ multiplex PCR. The data show 550,000 to 750,000 clones, with over 95% seen just once and less than 0.13% held by the top ten. The sample comprised naive CD8+ T cells sorted from blood. The receptors here all came from a woman aged 30 to 39 in good health. The CDR3 runs from the conserved cysteine through the conserved F or W. The D gene is left open where the match is weak. Not every row has a clone size; where given, it reads once, few, many or a size class.

clone size	V gene	D gene	J gene	CDR3 DNA	CDR3 protein
-	TRBV9	TRBD2	TRBJ2-2	TGTGCCAGCAGCGGGGGACTAGGGTACACCGGGGAGCTGTTTTTT	CASSGGLGYTGELFF
-	TRBV11-2	-	TRBJ2-7	TGTGCCGGCAGCTTAGAAGGCTCCTACGAGCAGTACTTC	CAGSLEGSYEQYF
-	TRBV5-1	-	TRBJ2-7	TGCGCCAGCAGCAATGGAATAGGGCTAGAAATCTCCTACGAGCAGTACTTC	CASSNGIGLEISYEQYF
-	TRBV4-1	-	TRBJ2-1	TGCGCCAGCAGCCCCCGGACTAGGGGGGAGTCTTACAATGAGCAGTTCTTC	CASSPRTRGESYNEQFF
-	TRBV27	-	TRBJ1-2	TGTGCCAGCAGCTGGAGAGTTCCCCCTTCTAACTATGGCTACACCTTC	CASSWRVPPSNYGYTF
-	TRBV10-1	-	TRBJ2-3	TGCGCCAGCAGTGAAGAGGGAGGCCTCACAGATACGCAGTATTTT	CASSEEGGLTDTQYF
-	TRBV28	-	TRBJ2-7	TGTGCCATCAGGACAGAGTCCTACGAGCAGTACTTC	CAIRTESYEQYF
-	TRBV7-8	-	TRBJ2-7	TGTGCCAGCAGCTTCGCCAGGGGTTCCTACGAGCAGTACTTC	CASSFARGSYEQYF
-	TRBV4-2	-	TRBJ2-2	TGTGCCAGCCCCCCCGGGGACAAGGGCACCGGGGAGCTGTTTTTT	CASPPGDKGTGELFF
-	TRBV28	TRBD2	TRBJ2-3	TGTGCCAGCAGTTTCCCGACTAGCGGGAGGGCCAGGGTACCGCAGTATTTT	CASSFPTSGRARVPQYF
-	TRBV11-2	-	TRBJ1-4	TGTGCCAGCAGCTCAGGCGGGACGGTCGGTTGGGGTGAAAAACTGTTTTTT	CASSSGGTVGWGEKLFF
-	TRBV28	-	TRBJ2-7	TGTGCCAGCAGTTTTGGAACCTGGGACGTGTCCTACGAGCAGTACTTC	CASSFGTWDVSYEQYF
-	TRBV15	TRBD2	TRBJ2-1	TGTGCCACCAGCAGCAGCGGGGGTACTATAATTGAGCAGTTCTTC	CATSSSGGTIIEQFF
-	TRBV27	-	TRBJ1-6	TGTGCCAGCAGTTTATCTGTGACGAACAACTCACCCCTCCACTTT	CASSLSVTNNSPLHF
once	TRBV2	-	TRBJ2-1	TGTGCCAGCGAACCACCGCCGGGTGAGCAGTTCTTC	CASEPPPGEQFF
-	TRBV4-2	-	TRBJ2-7	TGTGCCAGCAGCCAAGAGCAGGGGCCCCTCTACGAGCAGTACTTC	CASSQEQGPLYEQYF
-	TRBV28	TRBD2	TRBJ2-5	TGTGCCAGCAGTTCCGGGACTAGCGGGTTGGAGACCCAGTACTTC	CASSSGTSGLETQYF
-	TRBV11-2	TRBD2	TRBJ2-7	TGTGCCACCAGACCGGGACTAGCGGGAGGGTCCGCCTACGAGCAGTACTTC	CATRPGLAGGSAYEQYF
-	TRBV14	-	TRBJ2-1	TGTGCCAGCAGCCAAGTGGAACGGGGAGTATTAGATGAGCAGTTCTTC	CASSQVERGVLDEQFF
once	TRBV27	-	TRBJ2-5	TGTGCCAGCAGTTTATCGCCGGGACAACGAGAGACCCAGTACTTC	CASSLSPGQRETQYF
-	TRBV6-6	TRBD2	TRBJ2-7	TGTGCCAGCAGTTACGTCGGGGGGAGCTCCTACGAGCAGTACTTC	CASSYVGGSSYEQYF
-	TRBV5-8	-	TRBJ2-7	TGTGCCAGCCGCTTAGGATCAGTATCCTACGAGCAGTACTTC	CASRLGSVSYEQYF